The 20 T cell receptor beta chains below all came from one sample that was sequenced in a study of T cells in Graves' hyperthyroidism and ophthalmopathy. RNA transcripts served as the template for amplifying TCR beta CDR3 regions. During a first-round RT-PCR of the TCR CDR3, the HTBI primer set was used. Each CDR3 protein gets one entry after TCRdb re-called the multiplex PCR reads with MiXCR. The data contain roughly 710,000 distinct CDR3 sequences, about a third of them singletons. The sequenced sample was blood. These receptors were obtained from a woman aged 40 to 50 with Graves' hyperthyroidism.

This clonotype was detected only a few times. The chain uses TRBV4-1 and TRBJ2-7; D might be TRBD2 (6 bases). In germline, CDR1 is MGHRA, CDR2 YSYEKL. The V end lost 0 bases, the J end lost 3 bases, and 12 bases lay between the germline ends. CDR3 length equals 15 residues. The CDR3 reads CASSQDAGPLYEQYF. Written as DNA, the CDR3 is TGCGCCAGCAGCCAAGATGCGGGGCCTCTCTACGAGCAGTACTTC.

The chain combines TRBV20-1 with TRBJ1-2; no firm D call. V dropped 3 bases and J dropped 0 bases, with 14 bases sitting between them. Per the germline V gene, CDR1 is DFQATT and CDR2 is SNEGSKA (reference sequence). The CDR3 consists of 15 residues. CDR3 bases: TGCAGTGCTAGGGACTACACCAACCCTAACTATGGCTACACCTTC. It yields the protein CSARDYTNPNYGYTF.

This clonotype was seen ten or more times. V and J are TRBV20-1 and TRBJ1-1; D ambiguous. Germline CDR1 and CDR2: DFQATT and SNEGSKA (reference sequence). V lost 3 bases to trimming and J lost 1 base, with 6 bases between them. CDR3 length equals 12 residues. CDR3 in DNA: TGCAGTGCTAGCGGACCGAACACTGAAGCTTTCTTT. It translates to CSASGPNTEAFF.

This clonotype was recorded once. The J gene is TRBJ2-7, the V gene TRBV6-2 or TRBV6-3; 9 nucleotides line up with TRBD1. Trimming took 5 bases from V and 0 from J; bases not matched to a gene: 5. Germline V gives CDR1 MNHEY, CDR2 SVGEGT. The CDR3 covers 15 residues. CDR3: CASSKGTGISYEQYF. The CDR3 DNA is TGTGCCAGCAGTAAAGGGACAGGGATCTCCTACGAGCAGTACTTC.

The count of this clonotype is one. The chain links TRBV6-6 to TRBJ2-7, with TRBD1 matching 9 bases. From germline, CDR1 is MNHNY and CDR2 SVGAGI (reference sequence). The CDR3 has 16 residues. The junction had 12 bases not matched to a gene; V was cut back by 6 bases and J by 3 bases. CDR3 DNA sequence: TGTGCCAGCAGGTACCCGACAGGGGGTGGTGGCTACGAGCAGTACTTC. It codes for CASRYPTGGGGYEQYF.

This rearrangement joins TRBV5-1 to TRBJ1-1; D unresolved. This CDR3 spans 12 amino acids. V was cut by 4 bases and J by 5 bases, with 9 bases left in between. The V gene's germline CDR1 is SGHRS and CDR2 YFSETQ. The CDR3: CASSQQFTEAFF. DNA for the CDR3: TGCGCCAGCAGCCAACAGTTTACTGAAGCTTTCTTT.

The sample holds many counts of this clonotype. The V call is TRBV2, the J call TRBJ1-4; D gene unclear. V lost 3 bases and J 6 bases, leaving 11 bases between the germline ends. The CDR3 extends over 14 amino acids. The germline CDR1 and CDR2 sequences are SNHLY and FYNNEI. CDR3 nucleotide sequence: TGTGCCAGCAGTGATACCGGGTTCGATGAAAAACTGTTTTTT. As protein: CASSDTGFDEKLFF.

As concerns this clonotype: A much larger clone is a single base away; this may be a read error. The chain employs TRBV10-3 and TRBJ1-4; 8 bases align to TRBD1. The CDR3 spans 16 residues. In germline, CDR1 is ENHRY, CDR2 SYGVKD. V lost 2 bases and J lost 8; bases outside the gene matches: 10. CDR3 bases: TGTGCCATCAGTGAGAGAGTGGACAGGGACGGGGAAAAACTGTTTTTT. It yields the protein CAISERVDRDGEKLFF.

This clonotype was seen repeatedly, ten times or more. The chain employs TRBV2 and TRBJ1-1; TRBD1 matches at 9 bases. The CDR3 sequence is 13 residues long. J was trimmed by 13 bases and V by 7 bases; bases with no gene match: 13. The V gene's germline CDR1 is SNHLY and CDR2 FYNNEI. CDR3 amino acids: CASTKQGARLGFF. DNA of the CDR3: TGTGCCAGCACAAAACAGGGGGCCCGGCTAGGTTTCTTT.

The CDR3 DNA reads as TGTGCCAGCAGTTTCTCGACATATAATTCACCCCTCCACTTT. Encoded protein: CASSFSTYNSPLHF. The chain has TRBV6-5 and TRBJ1-6; no reliable D call. The germline V and J ends were trimmed by 4 bases and 4 bases, with 8 bases remaining between them. CDR1 MNHEY and CDR2 SVGAGI come from the germline V gene. The CDR3 runs 14 residues.

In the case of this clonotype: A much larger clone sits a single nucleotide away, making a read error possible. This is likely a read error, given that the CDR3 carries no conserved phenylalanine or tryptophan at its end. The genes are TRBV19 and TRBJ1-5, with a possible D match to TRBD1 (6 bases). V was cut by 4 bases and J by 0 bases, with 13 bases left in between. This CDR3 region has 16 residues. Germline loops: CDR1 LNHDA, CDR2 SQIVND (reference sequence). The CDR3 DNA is TGTGCCAGTAGTACTAGACAGGACTATAGCAATCAGCCCCAGCATTCT. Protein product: CASSTRQDYSNQPQHS.

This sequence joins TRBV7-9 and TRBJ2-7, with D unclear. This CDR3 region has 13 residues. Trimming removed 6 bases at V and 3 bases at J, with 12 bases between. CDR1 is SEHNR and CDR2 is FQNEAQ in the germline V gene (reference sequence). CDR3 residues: CASSYKSSYEQYF. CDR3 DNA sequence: TGTGCCAGCAGTTATAAAAGCAGCTACGAGCAGTACTTC.

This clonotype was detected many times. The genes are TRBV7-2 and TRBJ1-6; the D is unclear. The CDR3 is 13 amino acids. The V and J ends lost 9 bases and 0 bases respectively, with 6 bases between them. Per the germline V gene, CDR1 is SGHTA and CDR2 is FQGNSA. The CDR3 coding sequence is TGTGCCAGTTCGTCCTCCTATAATTCACCCCTCCACTTT. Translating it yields CASSSSYNSPLHF. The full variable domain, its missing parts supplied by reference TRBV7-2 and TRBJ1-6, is GAGVSQSPSNKVTEKGKDVELRCDPISGHTALYWYRQSLGQGLEFLIYFQGNSAPDKSGLPSDRFSAERTGGSVSTLTIQRTQQEDSAVYLCASSSSYNSPLHFGNGTRLTVT.

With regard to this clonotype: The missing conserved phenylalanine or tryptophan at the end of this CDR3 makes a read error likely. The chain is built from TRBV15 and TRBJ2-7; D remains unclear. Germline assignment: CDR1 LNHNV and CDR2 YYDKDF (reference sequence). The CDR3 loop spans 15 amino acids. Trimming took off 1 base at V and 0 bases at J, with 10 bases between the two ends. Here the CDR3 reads CATSRVRTNSYEQYL. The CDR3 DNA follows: TGTGCCACCAGCAGAGTACGAACGAACTCCTACGAGCAGTACCTC.

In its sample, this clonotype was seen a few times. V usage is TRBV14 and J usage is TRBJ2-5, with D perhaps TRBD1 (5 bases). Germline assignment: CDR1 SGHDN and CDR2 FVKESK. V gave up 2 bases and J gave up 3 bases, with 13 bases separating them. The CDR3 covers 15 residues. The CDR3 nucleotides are TGTGCCAGCAGCCAACCCTGGGGCACTAAAGAGACCCAGTACTTC. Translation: CASSQPWGTKETQYF.

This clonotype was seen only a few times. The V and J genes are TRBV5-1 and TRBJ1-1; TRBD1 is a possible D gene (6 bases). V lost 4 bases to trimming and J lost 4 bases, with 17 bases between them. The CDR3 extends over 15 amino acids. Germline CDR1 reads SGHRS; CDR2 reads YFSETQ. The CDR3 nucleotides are TGCGCCAGCAGCCATGAGCAGGGGTTGAGCACTGAAGCTTTCTTT. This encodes CASSHEQGLSTEAFF. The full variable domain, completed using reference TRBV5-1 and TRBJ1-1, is KAGVTQTPRYLIKTRGQQVTLSCSPISGHRSVSWYQQTPGQGLQFLFEYFSETQRNKGNFPGRFSGRQFSNSRSEMNVSTLELGDSALYLCASSHEQGLSTEAFFGQGTRLTVV.

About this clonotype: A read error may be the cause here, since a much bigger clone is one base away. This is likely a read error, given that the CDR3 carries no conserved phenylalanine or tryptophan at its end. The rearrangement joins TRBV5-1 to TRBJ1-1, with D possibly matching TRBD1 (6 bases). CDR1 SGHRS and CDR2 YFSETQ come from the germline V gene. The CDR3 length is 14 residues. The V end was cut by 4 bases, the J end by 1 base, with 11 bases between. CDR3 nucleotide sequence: TGCGCCAGCAGCCAACAGGGATCGAACACTGAAGCTTTCCTT. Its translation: CASSQQGSNTEAFL.

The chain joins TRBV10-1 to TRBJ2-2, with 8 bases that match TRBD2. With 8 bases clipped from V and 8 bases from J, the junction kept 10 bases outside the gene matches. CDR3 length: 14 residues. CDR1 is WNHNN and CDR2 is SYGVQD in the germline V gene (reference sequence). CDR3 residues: CASRAGANRGELFF. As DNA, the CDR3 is TGCGCCAGCCGAGCGGGAGCAAACCGTGGGGAGCTGTTTTTT.

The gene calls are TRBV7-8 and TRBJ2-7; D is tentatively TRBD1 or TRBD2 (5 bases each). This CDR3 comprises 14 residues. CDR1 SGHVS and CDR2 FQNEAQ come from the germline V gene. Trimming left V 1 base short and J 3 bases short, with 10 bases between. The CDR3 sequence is CASSLGDGHYEQYF. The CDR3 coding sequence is TGTGCCAGCAGCTTAGGGGACGGTCACTACGAGCAGTACTTC. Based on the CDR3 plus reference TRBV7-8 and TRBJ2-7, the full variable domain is GAGVSQSPRYKVAKRGQDVALRCDPISGHVSLFWYQQALGQGPEFLTYFQNEAQLDKSGLPSDRFFAERPEGSVSTLKIQRTQQEDSAVYLCASSLGDGHYEQYFGPGTRLTVT.

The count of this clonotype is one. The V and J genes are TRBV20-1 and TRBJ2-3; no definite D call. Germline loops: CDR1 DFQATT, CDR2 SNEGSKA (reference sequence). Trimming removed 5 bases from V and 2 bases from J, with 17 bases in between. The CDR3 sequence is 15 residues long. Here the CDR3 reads CSAPNRASYTDTQYF. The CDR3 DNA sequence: TGCAGTGCTCCTAATCGAGCATCCTACACAGATACGCAGTATTTT.